The 14 T cell receptor beta chains below come from one sample, sequenced in a study of radiotherapy plus CTLA-4 blockade in lung cancer. Generated by immunoSEQ multiplex PCR, the TCRdb table keeps only in-frame clones and is missing some. The sample lists under 50,000 clones; about four fifths were seen once. The source was peripheral blood, collected from a patient treated with radiotherapy plus ipilimumab. Source of these receptors: a human donor with non-small cell lung cancer that progressed on radiotherapy plus ipilimumab.

The genes are TRBV27 and TRBJ1-1, with 7 bases aligning to TRBD1. V shed 1 base and J 8 bases; nucleotides not matched to a gene: 16. CDR3 length: 17 amino acids. Germline V lookup: CDR1 MNHEY, CDR2 SMNVEV (reference sequence). For the CDR3, the DNA is TGTGCCAGCAGTTTATATACAGGGGCCCAGTCCCTAGGGGAAGCTTTCTTT. Protein sequence: CASSLYTGAQSLGEAFF.

This clone has just a few counts. V usage is TRBV19 and J usage is TRBJ1-1; no definite D call. CDR1 and CDR2 (germline): LNHDA, SQIVND (reference sequence). V shed 6 bases and J shed 3 bases, with 11 bases lying between them. This CDR3 is 13 amino acids long. The CDR3: CASSGNGDTEAFF. Written as DNA, the CDR3 is TGTGCCAGTAGCGGCAATGGAGACACTGAAGCTTTCTTT.

V usage is TRBV11-2 and J usage is TRBJ2-7; TRBD2 agrees at 9 bases. The CDR3 extends over 17 amino acids. The V gene's germline CDR1 is SGHAT and CDR2 FQNNGV. After removal of 1 base from V and 3 bases from J, the junction contained 10 bases not matched to a gene. The CDR3 reads CASSLALSGGARYEQYF. The CDR3 DNA is TGTGCCAGCAGCTTAGCCCTTAGCGGGGGTGCTCGCTACGAGCAGTACTTC.

The chain links TRBV5-1 to TRBJ1-1; D might be TRBD1 (5 bases). The CDR3 consists of 15 residues. Trimming pared 0 bases from V and 5 bases from J, leaving 14 bases between. CDR1 is SGHRS, CDR2 YFSETQ, per germline. CDR3 nucleotide sequence: TGCGCCAGCAGCTTGGTGGGGGGAGGAAGGACTGAAGCTTTCTTT. Encoded protein: CASSLVGGGRTEAFF.

The genes are TRBV12-5 and TRBJ1-5; tentative D call: TRBD1 (5 bases). Germline V lookup: CDR1 LGHNT, CDR2 FRNRAP. The CDR3 runs to 14 residues. V dropped 6 bases and J dropped 2 bases, with 11 bases sitting between them. CDR3 DNA sequence: TGTGCTAGTGGGCCAGGGAACGGCAATCAGCCCCAGCATTTT. Its translation: CASGPGNGNQPQHF.

The CDR3 region has the DNA TGTGCCAGCAGCGTCCAGGGGAATACGCAGTATTTT. This encodes CASSVQGNTQYF. The chain has TRBV9 and TRBJ2-3; possible D gene TRBD1, 6 bases. Germline-derived CDR1 and CDR2 are SGDLS and YYNGEE. This CDR3 is built from 12 residues. V dropped 2 bases and J dropped 7 bases, with 8 bases sitting between them.

The chain joins TRBV5-1 to TRBJ2-3, with TRBD2 matching 8 bases. CDR1 SGHRS and CDR2 YFSETQ come from the germline V gene. Germline trimming cut 4 bases from V and 5 bases from J; bases unmatched to any gene: 9. This CDR3 comprises 15 residues. The DNA for the CDR3 is TGCGCCAGCAGCGTAGCGGGGATGGGGGGAGATACGCAGTATTTT. Amino acid sequence: CASSVAGMGGDTQYF.

This rearrangement joins TRBV11-2 to TRBJ2-1, with D tentatively TRBD2 (5 bases). Trimming left V 0 bases short and J 8 bases short, with 11 bases between. There are 14 residues in the CDR3. Germline CDR1 and CDR2: SGHAT and FQNNGV. The CDR3 DNA follows: TGTGCCAGCAGCTTAGATCGGGGTAGCGATGAGCAGTTCTTC. Its protein product is CASSLDRGSDEQFF. Based on the CDR3 plus reference TRBV11-2 and TRBJ2-1, the full variable domain is EAGVAQSPRYKIIEKRQSVAFWCNPISGHATLYWYQQILGQGPKLLIQFQNNGVVDDSQLPKDRFSAERLKGVDSTLKIQPAKLEDSAVYLCASSLDRGSDEQFFGPGTRLTVL.

This chain uses TRBV6-1 with TRBJ1-2; D is unclear. The germline V gene encodes CDR1 MNHNS and CDR2 SASEGT. The CDR3 extends over 14 amino acids. Deletions cut 1 base from V and 4 bases from J, with 10 bases between. DNA for the CDR3: TGTGCCAGCAGTGAAGGGACTCCGCGCTATGGCTACACCTTC. This sequence encodes CASSEGTPRYGYTF.

The chain carries TRBV5-1 and TRBJ2-7, with D tentatively TRBD1 (6 bases). The CDR3 has 17 residues. Germline CDR1 SGHRS, CDR2 YFSETQ. Trimming removed 4 bases from V and 1 base from J, with 21 bases in between. The CDR3 region is CASSDLLQQGKSYEQYF. The DNA for the CDR3 is TGCGCCAGCAGCGACCTCCTCCAACAGGGAAAATCCTACGAGCAGTACTTC. Looking up the rest from reference TRBV5-1 and TRBJ2-7 gives the full variable domain: KAGVTQTPRYLIKTRGQQVTLSCSPISGHRSVSWYQQTPGQGLQFLFEYFSETQRNKGNFPGRFSGRQFSNSRSEMNVSTLELGDSALYLCASSDLLQQGKSYEQYFGPGTRLTVT.

V gene TRBV9 combines with J gene TRBJ1-6; D is unresolved. V shed 0 bases and J shed 7 bases, with 5 bases lying between them. The CDR3 has 13 residues. CDR1 is SGDLS and CDR2 is YYNGEE in the germline V gene. CDR3 protein: CASSVGGNSPLHF. For the CDR3, the DNA is TGTGCCAGCAGCGTAGGAGGGAATTCACCCCTCCACTTT.

The chain is built from TRBV7-2 and TRBJ1-5, with D uncertain. The CDR3 has 15 residues. The germline V gene encodes CDR1 SGHTA and CDR2 FQGNSA. The V end was cut by 1 base, the J end by 4 bases, with 11 bases between. The DNA for the CDR3 is TGTGCCAGCAGCTTAGGAAAAACACCGAATCAGCCCCAGCATTTT. This sequence encodes CASSLGKTPNQPQHF.

This clone was detected once. V gene TRBV28 combines with J gene TRBJ2-7; 8 nucleotides match TRBD2. The CDR3 covers 14 residues. Looked up from germline, CDR1 is MDHEN and CDR2 is SYDVKM. Trimming cost V 5 bases and J 3 bases; bases outside gene matches: 6. The CDR3 DNA reads TGTGCCAGCAGTCCGGGGGGGGTGTACTACGAGCAGTACTTC. Translated, it gives CASSPGGVYYEQYF.

This sequence joins TRBV5-4 and TRBJ2-2; 7 bases agree with TRBD1. Germline V CDR1 and CDR2: SGHNT, YYREEE (reference sequence). CDR3 length equals 14 residues. The J segment lost 3 bases and the V segment lost 5 bases, leaving 4 bases of the junction unmatched. This CDR3 is CASRRDRDTGELFF. The DNA of the CDR3 is TGTGCCAGCAGAAGGGACAGAGACACCGGGGAGCTGTTTTTT.